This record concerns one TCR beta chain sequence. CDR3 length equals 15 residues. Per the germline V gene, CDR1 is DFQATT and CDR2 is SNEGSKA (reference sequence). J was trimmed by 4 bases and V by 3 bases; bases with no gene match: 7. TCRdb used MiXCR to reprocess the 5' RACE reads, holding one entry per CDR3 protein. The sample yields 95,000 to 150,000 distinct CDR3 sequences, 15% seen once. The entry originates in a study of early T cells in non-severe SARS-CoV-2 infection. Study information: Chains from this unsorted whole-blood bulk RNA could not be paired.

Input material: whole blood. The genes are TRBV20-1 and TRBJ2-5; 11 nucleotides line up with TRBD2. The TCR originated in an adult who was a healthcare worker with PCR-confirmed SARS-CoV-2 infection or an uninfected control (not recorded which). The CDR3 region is CSASTLAGGLETQYF. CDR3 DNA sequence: TGCAGTGCTAGTACATTAGCGGGGGGGCTAGAGACCCAGTACTTC.